This T cell receptor (beta chain) was recorded in a study of cytomegalovirus exposure and HLA in healthy donors. The assay was immunoSEQ multiplex PCR, and TCRdb's table has in-frame clones only and misses some. The table lists approximately 210,000 clones, around 88% of them singletons. Regarding the study as a whole: The study put some 150 TCR beta chains on its list as cytomegalovirus-associated. Among the CMV-associated chains, three were confirmed in vitro as specific for CMV antigens.

The ends lost 11 bases at V and 8 bases at J; junction bases unmatched: 12. This CDR3 is 14 amino acids long. The germline V gene has CDR1 SEHNR and CDR2 FQNEAQ (reference sequence). Remarks on this clone: The antigen is not known.

The sequenced material came from PBMCs. The receptor comes from a woman aged 18-29 years in good health and CMV-seronegative. V usage is TRBV7-9 and J usage is TRBJ2-1; 10 bases match TRBD2. The CDR3 is CACKREGFLDEQFF. The CDR3 DNA reads TGTGCCTGCAAGCGGGAGGGCTTTTTAGATGAGCAGTTCTTC.